This entry features one T cell receptor (beta chain) sequence. What it binds is not known. This specimen belongs to a study of T cell repertoires in ileal Crohn's disease. Study results and caveats: Clonality above 26.8% at surgery always came with endoscopic recurrence. Clonal expansions were more frequent in active smokers than non-smokers at surgery.

The germline V gene has CDR1 SGDLS and CDR2 YYNGEE. The V end was cut by 0 bases, the J end by 2 bases, with 8 bases between. The CDR3 loop spans 15 amino acids. Only in-frame clones appear in the TCRdb table, and some are missing; sequencing was by immunoSEQ multiplex PCR. The sample lists over 4,500 clones, around 72% occurring once. Eligibility required adulthood, ileal or ileocolonic Crohn's disease and indicated ileocolonic resection. The chain uses TRBV9 and TRBJ2-2; D is unclear. This receptor was obtained from an adult with Crohn's disease. Material: ileal tissue. DNA of the CDR3: TGTGCCAGCAGCGTAGGTACCTATAACACCGGGGAGCTGTTTTTT. Its protein product is CASSVGTYNTGELFF.